The rows below give T cell receptor beta chains drawn from one sample of a study of OX40 agonist ivuxolimab in advanced cancers. Sequenced by immunoSEQ multiplex PCR; TCRdb stores in-frame clones only, minus some. The sample lists about 36,000 clones; more than 75% were seen once. The sample was CD4+ or CD8+ T cells sorted from blood, taken in a trial of the OX40 agonist ivuxolimab. Source of these receptors: an adult with an advanced solid tumor such as melanoma, head and neck, liver or kidney cancer. Each CDR3 is given with its conserved first and last residue. Each record gives: clone size, V gene, D gene, J gene, CDR3 DNA, CDR3 protein. A D gene is named only where the DNA matches it firmly. Not all rows give a size; the values are once, few, many and, for expanded clones, a class.

clone size: .; V gene: TRBV30; D gene: .; J gene: TRBJ1-1; CDR3 DNA: TGTGCCTGGAGTGAAGGTTTTACGAACACTGAAGCTTTCTTT; CDR3 protein: CAWSEGFTNTEAFF
clone size: .; V gene: TRBV4-1; D gene: .; J gene: TRBJ2-3; CDR3 DNA: TGCGCCAGCAGCCAGCACATAGCGGCAACTAGCACAGATACGCAGTATTTT; CDR3 protein: CASSQHIAATSTDTQYF
clone size: few; V gene: TRBV4-1; D gene: TRBD1; J gene: TRBJ2-7; CDR3 DNA: TGCGCCAGCAGCCAAGCAGACAGGGGATCCTACGAGCAGTACTTC; CDR3 protein: CASSQADRGSYEQYF
clone size: .; V gene: TRBV7-3; D gene: .; J gene: TRBJ2-5; CDR3 DNA: TGTGCCAGCAGCTTTGATGGCAGGGGGGATTGGACCCAGTACTTC; CDR3 protein: CASSFDGRGDWTQYF
clone size: .; V gene: TRBV29-1; D gene: TRBD1; J gene: TRBJ2-7; CDR3 DNA: TGCAGCGTTGGGGACAGGGAGGGGTTCGAGCAGTACTTC; CDR3 protein: CSVGDREGFEQYF
clone size: .; V gene: TRBV10-3; D gene: TRBD1; J gene: TRBJ1-1; CDR3 DNA: TGTGCCACGGGACAGGGAAACACTGAAGCTTTCTTT; CDR3 protein: CATGQGNTEAFF
clone size: .; V gene: TRBV27; D gene: TRBD2; J gene: TRBJ2-7; CDR3 DNA: TGTGCCAGCACCGGACTAGCGGAAAACTCCTACGAGCAGTACTTC; CDR3 protein: CASTGLAENSYEQYF
clone size: .; V gene: TRBV5-6; D gene: TRBD1; J gene: TRBJ1-3; CDR3 DNA: TGTGCCAGCACCCTGGGACAGTACTCTGGAAACACCATATATTTT; CDR3 protein: CASTLGQYSGNTIYF
clone size: .; V gene: TRBV28; D gene: .; J gene: TRBJ2-7; CDR3 DNA: TGTGCCAGCAGTTTAATATCCCGGGCCCACGAGCAGTACTTC; CDR3 protein: CASSLISRAHEQYF
clone size: .; V gene: TRBV19; D gene: .; J gene: TRBJ2-7; CDR3 DNA: TGTGCCAGTAGTATTGCGGGGACCGCCTACGAGCAGTACTTC; CDR3 protein: CASSIAGTAYEQYF
clone size: .; V gene: TRBV19; D gene: TRBD1; J gene: TRBJ2-7; CDR3 DNA: TGTGCCAGTAGTATGGCAGGGGGCTACGAGCAGTACTTC; CDR3 protein: CASSMAGGYEQYF
clone size: once; V gene: TRBV9; D gene: TRBD1; J gene: TRBJ2-7; CDR3 DNA: TGTGCCAGCCAGGGGACAGGGGGCCTAGGAGAGCAGTACTTC; CDR3 protein: CASQGTGGLGEQYF